This record looks at one TCR beta chain sequence and its context. The sample belongs to a study of blood T cell repertoires in COVID-19. Study details: Acute and convalescent COVID-19 specimens originated in the United States, Italy and Spain. T cells, B-cell-depleted T cells, or PBMCs supplied cDNA or gDNA.

The V segment lost 4 bases and the J segment 8 bases; nucleotides outside the gene matches: 6. CDR3 length equals 15 residues. Germline CDR1 SGHDT, CDR2 YYEEEE. Methods used by the authors: Reference gene primers were amplified, and this amplification served to estimate nucleated cell counts. Method: immunoSEQ multiplex PCR; TCRdb's copy keeps in-frame clones and lacks some. V, J and clone size are taken as reported in that table, and D and trimming were inferred from the DNA itself. The sample contains approximately 200,000 clones, 80% to 90% of which appear only once. The V call is TRBV5-6, the J call TRBJ2-1; 13 bases are a match to TRBD2. The sequence came from a man in his 70s with active or convalescent COVID-19. The sample taken for sequencing was peripheral blood. The DNA for the CDR3 is TGTGCCAGCAGCCAACTAGCGGGGGGGCGAGATGAGCAGTTCTTC. The encoded protein is CASSQLAGGRDEQFF. Full variable domain (missing parts from reference TRBV5-6 and TRBJ2-1): DAGVTQSPTHLIKTRGQQVTLRCSPKSGHDTVSWYQQALGQGPQFIFQYYEEEERQRGNFPDRFSGHQFPNYSSELNVNALLLGDSALYLCASSQLAGGRDEQFFGPGTRLTVL.